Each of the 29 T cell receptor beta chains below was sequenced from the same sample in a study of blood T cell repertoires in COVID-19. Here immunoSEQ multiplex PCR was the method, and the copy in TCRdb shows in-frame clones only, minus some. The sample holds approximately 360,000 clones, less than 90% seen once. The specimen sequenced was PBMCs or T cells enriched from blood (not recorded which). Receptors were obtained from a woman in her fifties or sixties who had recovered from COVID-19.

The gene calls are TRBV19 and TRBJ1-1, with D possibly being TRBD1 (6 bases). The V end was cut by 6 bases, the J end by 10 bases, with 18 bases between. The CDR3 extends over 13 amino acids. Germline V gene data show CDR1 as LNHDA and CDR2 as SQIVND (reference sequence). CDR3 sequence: CASRVAGAIGAFF. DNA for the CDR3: TGTGCCAGTAGAGTTGCAGGGGCCATCGGAGCTTTCTTT.

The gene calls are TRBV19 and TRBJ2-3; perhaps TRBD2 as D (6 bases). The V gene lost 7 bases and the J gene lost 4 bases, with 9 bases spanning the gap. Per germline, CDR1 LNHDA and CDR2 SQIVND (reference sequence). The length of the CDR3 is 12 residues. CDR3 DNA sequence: TGTGCCAGTACGGGGGAAGCAGATACGCAGTATTTT. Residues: CASTGEADTQYF.

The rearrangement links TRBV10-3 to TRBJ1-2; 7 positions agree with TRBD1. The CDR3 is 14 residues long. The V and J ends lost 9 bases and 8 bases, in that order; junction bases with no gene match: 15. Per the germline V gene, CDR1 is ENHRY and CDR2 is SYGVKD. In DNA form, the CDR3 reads TGTGCCATGCAATACGACAGGGTTACGAAAGGCTACACCTTC. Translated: CAMQYDRVTKGYTF.

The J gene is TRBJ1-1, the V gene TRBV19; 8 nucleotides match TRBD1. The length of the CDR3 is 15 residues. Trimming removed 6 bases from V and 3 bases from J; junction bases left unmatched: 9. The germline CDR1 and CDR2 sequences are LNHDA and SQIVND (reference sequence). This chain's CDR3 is CASRTGDRLHTEAFF. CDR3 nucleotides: TGTGCCAGTAGGACAGGGGATCGGTTACACACTGAAGCTTTCTTT.

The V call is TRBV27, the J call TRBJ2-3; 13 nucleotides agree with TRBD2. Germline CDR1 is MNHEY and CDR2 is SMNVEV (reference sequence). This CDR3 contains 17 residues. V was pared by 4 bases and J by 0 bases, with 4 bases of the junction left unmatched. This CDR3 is CASSYGTSGISTDTQYF. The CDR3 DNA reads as TGTGCCAGCAGTTACGGGACTAGCGGGATAAGCACAGATACGCAGTATTTT.

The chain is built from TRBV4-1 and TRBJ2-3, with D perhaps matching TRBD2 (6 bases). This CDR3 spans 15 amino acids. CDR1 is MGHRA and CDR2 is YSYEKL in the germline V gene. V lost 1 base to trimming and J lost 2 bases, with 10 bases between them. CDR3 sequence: CASSQVTGVTDTQYF. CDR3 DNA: TGCGCCAGCAGCCAAGTCACGGGAGTCACAGATACGCAGTATTTT.

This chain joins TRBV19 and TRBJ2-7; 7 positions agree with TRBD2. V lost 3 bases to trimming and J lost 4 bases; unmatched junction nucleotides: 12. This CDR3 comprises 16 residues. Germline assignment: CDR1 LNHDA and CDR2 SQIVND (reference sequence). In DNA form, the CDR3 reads TGTGCCAGTAGTATCGGTACCCGGGGGGTCTCATACGAGCAGTACTTC. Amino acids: CASSIGTRGVSYEQYF.

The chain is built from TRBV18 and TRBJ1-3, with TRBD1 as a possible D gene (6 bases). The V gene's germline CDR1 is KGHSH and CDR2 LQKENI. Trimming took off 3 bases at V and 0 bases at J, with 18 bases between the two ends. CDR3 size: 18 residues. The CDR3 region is CASSPTFVGQHSGNTIYF. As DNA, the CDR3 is TGTGCCAGCTCACCTACTTTCGTTGGACAGCACTCTGGAAACACCATATATTTT.

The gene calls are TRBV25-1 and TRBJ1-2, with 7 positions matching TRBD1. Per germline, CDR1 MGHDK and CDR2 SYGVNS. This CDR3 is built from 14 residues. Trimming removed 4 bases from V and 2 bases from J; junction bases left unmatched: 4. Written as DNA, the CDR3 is TGTGCCAGCAGTGGCCCGGACAGGAACTATGGCTACACCTTC. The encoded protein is CASSGPDRNYGYTF.

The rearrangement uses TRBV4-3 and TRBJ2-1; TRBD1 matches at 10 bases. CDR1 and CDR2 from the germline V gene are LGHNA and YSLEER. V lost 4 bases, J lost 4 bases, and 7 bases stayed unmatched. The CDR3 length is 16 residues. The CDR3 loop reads CASSPGQGDKYNEQFF. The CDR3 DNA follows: TGCGCCAGCAGCCCCGGACAGGGGGATAAATACAATGAGCAGTTCTTC.

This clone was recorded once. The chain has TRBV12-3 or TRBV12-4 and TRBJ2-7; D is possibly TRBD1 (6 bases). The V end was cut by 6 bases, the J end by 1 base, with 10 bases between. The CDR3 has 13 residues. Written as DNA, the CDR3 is TGTGCCAGCAGGGCACAGGGTTCCTACGAGCAGTACTTC. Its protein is CASRAQGSYEQYF.

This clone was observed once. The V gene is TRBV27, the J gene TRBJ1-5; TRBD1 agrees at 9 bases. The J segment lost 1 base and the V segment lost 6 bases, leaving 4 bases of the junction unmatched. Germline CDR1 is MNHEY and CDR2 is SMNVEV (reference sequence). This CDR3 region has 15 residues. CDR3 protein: CASSPDRGSNQPQHF. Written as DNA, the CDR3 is TGTGCCAGCAGCCCCGACAGGGGGAGCAATCAGCCCCAGCATTTT.

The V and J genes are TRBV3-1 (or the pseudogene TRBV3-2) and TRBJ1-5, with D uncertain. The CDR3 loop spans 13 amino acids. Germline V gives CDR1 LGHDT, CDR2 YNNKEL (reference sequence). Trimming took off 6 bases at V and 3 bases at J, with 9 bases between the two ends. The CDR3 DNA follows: TGTGCCAGCAGAGGGAGGGACAATCAGCCCCAGCATTTT. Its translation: CASRGRDNQPQHF.

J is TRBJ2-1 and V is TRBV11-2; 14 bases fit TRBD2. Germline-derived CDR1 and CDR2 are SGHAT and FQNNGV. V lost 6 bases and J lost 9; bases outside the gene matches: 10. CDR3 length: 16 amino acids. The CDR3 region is CASSKRGTSGSGEQFF. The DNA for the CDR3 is TGTGCCAGCAGTAAACGCGGGACTAGCGGGAGTGGTGAGCAGTTCTTC.

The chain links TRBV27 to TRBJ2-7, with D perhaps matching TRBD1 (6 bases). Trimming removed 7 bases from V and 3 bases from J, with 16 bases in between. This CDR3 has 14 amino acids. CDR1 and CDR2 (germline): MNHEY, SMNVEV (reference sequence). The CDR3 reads CASTPSDSVYEQYF. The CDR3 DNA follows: TGTGCCAGCACCCCTTCGGACAGTGTCTACGAGCAGTACTTC.

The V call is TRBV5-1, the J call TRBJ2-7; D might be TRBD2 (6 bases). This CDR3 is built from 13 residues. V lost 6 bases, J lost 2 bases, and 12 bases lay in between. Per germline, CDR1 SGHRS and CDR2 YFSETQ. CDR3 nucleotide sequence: TGCGCCAGCAAGGTGGGGGGACCCTACGAGCAGTACTTC. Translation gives CASKVGGPYEQYF.

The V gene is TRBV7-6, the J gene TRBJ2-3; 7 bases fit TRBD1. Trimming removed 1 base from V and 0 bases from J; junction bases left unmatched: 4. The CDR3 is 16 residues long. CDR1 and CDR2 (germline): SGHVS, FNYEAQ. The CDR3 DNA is TGTGCCAGCAGCTTAGGCGGACAGGCTAGCACAGATACGCAGTATTTT. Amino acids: CASSLGGQASTDTQYF.

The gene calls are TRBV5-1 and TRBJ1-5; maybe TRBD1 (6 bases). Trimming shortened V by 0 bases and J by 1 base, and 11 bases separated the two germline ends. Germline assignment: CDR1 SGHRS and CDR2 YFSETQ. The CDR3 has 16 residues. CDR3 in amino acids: CASSLGGLGSNQPQHF. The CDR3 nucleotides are TGCGCCAGCAGCTTGGGGGGGCTGGGGAGCAATCAGCCCCAGCATTTT.

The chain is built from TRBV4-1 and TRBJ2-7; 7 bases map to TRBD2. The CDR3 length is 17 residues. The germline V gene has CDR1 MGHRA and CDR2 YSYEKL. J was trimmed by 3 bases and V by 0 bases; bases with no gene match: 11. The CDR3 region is CASSQDSHSGVGYEQYF. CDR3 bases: TGCGCCAGCAGCCAAGATTCGCACAGCGGGGTCGGCTACGAGCAGTACTTC.

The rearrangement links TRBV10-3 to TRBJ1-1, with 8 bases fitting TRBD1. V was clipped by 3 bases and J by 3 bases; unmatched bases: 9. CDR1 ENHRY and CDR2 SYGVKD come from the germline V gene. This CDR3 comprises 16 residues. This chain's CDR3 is CAISEVSRGRDTEAFF. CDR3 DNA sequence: TGTGCCATCAGTGAAGTATCCAGGGGGCGGGACACTGAAGCTTTCTTT.

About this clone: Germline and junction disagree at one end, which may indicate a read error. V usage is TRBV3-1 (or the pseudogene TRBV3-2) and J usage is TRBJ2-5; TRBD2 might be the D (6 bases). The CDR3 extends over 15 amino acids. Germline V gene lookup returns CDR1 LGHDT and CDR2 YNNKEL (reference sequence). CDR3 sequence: CASSQGSGLQETQYF. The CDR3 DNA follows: TGTGCCAGCAGTCAAGGTTCGGGACTCCAAGAGACCCAGTACTTC.

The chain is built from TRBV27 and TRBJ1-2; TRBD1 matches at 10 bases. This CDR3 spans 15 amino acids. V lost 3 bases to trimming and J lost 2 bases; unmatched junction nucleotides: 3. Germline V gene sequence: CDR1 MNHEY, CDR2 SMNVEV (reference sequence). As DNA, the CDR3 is TGTGCCAGCAGTTTTCGGACAGGGGGGAACTATGGCTACACCTTC. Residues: CASSFRTGGNYGYTF.

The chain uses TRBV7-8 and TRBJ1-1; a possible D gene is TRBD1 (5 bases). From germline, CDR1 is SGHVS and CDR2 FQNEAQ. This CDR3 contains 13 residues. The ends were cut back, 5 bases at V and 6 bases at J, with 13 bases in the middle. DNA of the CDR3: TGTGCCAGCAGCGCCGGTGGACACTCTGAAGCTTTCTTT. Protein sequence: CASSAGGHSEAFF.

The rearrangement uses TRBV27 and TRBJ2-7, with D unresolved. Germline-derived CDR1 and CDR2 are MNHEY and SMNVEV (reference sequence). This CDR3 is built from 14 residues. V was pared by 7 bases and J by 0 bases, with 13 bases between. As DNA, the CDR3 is TGTGCCAGCACCCCACAGCCTTACTCCTACGAGCAGTACTTC. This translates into CASTPQPYSYEQYF.

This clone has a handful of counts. CDR3 sequence (DNA): TGTGCCAGCAGTTCGGACTCCCCGGAACAGCCCCAGCATTTT. Amino acids: CASSSDSPEQPQHF. The V gene is TRBV6-2 or TRBV6-3, the J gene TRBJ1-5; D is undetermined. Trimming removed 4 bases at V and 7 bases at J, with 14 bases between. This CDR3 has 14 amino acids. Per the germline V gene, CDR1 is MNHEY and CDR2 is SVGEGT.

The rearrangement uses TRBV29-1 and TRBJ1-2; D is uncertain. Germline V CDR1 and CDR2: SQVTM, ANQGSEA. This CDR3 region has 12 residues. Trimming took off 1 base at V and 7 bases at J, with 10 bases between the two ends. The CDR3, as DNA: TGCAGCGTTGAAGGGTCTAATGCTGGCTACACCTTC. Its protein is CSVEGSNAGYTF.

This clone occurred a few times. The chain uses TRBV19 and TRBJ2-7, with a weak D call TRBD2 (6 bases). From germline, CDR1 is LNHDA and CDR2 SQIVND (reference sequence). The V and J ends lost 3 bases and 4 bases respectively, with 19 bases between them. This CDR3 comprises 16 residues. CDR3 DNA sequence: TGTGCCAGTAGTATCATGAGTTCCGGGACTGGATACGAGCAGTACTTC. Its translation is CASSIMSSGTGYEQYF.

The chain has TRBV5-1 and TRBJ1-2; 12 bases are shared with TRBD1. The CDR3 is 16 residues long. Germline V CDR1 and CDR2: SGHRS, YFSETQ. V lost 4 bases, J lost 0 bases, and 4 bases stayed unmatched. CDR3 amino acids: CASSGTGGASNYGYTF. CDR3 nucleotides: TGCGCCAGCAGCGGGACAGGGGGCGCGTCTAACTATGGCTACACCTTC.

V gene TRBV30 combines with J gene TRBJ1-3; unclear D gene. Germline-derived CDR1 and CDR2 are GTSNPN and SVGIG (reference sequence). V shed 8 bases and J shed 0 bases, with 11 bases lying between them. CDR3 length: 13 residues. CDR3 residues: CAATHSSGNTIYF. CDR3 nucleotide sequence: TGTGCCGCAACGCACAGCTCTGGAAACACCATATATTTT.